Shown below are 7 T cell receptor beta chains from a single sample sequenced in a study of T cells in Graves' hyperthyroidism and ophthalmopathy. TCR beta CDR3 sequences were amplified from RNA transcripts. When the TCR CDR3 underwent first-round RT-PCR, the HTBI primer set was used. TCRdb called the multiplex PCR reads again in MiXCR, with one record for every CDR3 protein. The data show nearly 600,000 distinct CDR3 sequences, approximately 15% seen once. Sequenced sample: blood. Source of these receptors: a woman aged 25-40 years with Graves' hyperthyroidism that later progressed to Graves' ophthalmopathy.

This clonotype was picked up many times. The chain carries TRBV12-3 or TRBV12-4 and TRBJ1-5; D is possibly TRBD1 (6 bases). The CDR3 length is 16 residues. V was shortened by 2 bases and J by 3 bases, with 14 bases between the two germline ends. The CDR3 nucleotides read TGTGCCAGCAGTTTACAGGGGCCCCAGAACAATCAGCCCCAGCATTTT. As protein: CASSLQGPQNNQPQHF.

This clonotype was detected many times. This sequence joins TRBV6-6 and TRBJ2-7; 7 nucleotides align to TRBD2. This CDR3 contains 14 residues. V lost 2 bases and J lost 1; bases outside the gene matches: 2. Germline V lookup: CDR1 MNHNY, CDR2 SVGAGI (reference sequence). The CDR3 loop is CASSYEGGSYEQYF. For the CDR3, the DNA is TGTGCCAGCAGTTACGAGGGAGGGTCCTACGAGCAGTACTTC.

This clonotype was found many times. The CDR3 nucleotides read TGCGCCAGCGCCCTCAGGAGGCTAGCGGGAACCAGCACAGATACGCAGTATTTT. This sequence encodes CASALRRLAGTSTDTQYF. V and J are TRBV5-1 and TRBJ2-3; 9 bases are a match to TRBD2. V lost 7 bases to trimming and J lost 0 bases; unmatched junction nucleotides: 15. Germline lookup yields CDR1 SGHRS and CDR2 YFSETQ. The CDR3 extends over 18 amino acids.

This clonotype appeared many times. CDR3 sequence: CASSINYGYTF. As DNA, the CDR3 is TGTGCCAGCAGCATCAACTATGGCTACACCTTC. The V and J genes are TRBV7-2 and TRBJ1-2, with D unclear. The CDR3 totals 11 residues. Germline V lookup: CDR1 SGHTA, CDR2 FQGNSA. V gave up 5 bases and J gave up 2 bases, with 3 bases separating them.

This clonotype came up once. The rearrangement joins TRBV27 to TRBJ2-1; TRBD2 matches 11 bases. V lost 5 bases, J lost 5 bases, and 8 bases stayed unmatched. Germline values: CDR1 MNHEY, CDR2 SMNVEV (reference sequence). This CDR3 contains 16 residues. In DNA form, the CDR3 reads TGTGCCAGCAGTGCGTCACTAGCGGGAGTTAACAATGAGCAGTTCTTC. This encodes CASSASLAGVNNEQFF.

The chain joins TRBV19 to TRBJ2-2, with 7 bases that match TRBD1. The CDR3 has 17 amino acids. The germline CDR1 and CDR2 sequences are LNHDA and SQIVND (reference sequence). J gave up 0 bases and V 5 bases, and 9 bases lay outside the gene matches. The CDR3 coding sequence is TGTGCCAGTAGTCCCCTCTCGGGACAGCCGAACACCGGGGAGCTGTTTTTT. This encodes CASSPLSGQPNTGELFF.

In its sample, this clonotype was seen many times. V usage is TRBV7-2 and J usage is TRBJ1-2, with D maybe TRBD1 (5 bases). The V and J ends lost 1 base and 4 bases respectively, with 16 bases between them. The CDR3 contains 16 residues. CDR1 and CDR2 from the germline V gene are SGHTA and FQGNSA. For the CDR3, the DNA is TGTGCCAGCAGCTTAGATTTGGGGGTGGCCCTCTATGGCTACACCTTC. Residues: CASSLDLGVALYGYTF. The variable domain in full, with the rest retrieved from reference TRBV7-2 and TRBJ1-2, is GAGVSQSPSNKVTEKGKDVELRCDPISGHTALYWYRQSLGQGLEFLIYFQGNSAPDKSGLPSDRFSAERTGGSVSTLTIQRTQQEDSAVYLCASSLDLGVALYGYTFGSGTRLTVV.